The entry below gives a single T cell receptor beta chain sequence along with its context. The authors prepared the TCRbeta library with unique molecular identifiers. TCRdb ran MiXCR on the PCR reads and lists one entry per CDR3 protein. The sample holds 200,000 to 250,000 distinct CDR3 sequences, approximately 10% seen once. The data belong to a study of T-cell reconstitution after alpha-beta-depleted transplantation in children. Germline V gene data show CDR1 as SGHKS and CDR2 as YYEKEE (reference sequence). The V end was cut by 4 bases, the J end by 3 bases, with 16 bases between. There are 15 residues in the CDR3.

The sample in question was PBMCs from the stem cell graft donor, obtained from the stem cell graft. This chain joins TRBV5-5 and TRBJ1-1; D ambiguous. This receptor was taken from a human donor who donated a stem cell graft to a child with acute lymphoblastic leukemia. For the CDR3, the DNA is TGTGCCAGCAGCAAGCAGATAGGGTTCTACACTGAAGCTTTCTTT. It is translated as CASSKQIGFYTEAFF.